One and the same sample provided the 32 T cell receptor beta chains below, sequenced in a study of tumor T cells in aggressive B-cell lymphoma. Repertoires were generated with immunoSEQ multiplex PCR, while TCRdb's copy carries only in-frame clones and drops some. The table records around 2,200 clones, 82% of them present only once. Sequencing was done on a sample of tumor tissue. The receptors come from an adult with diffuse large B cell lymphoma.

The chain uses TRBV14 and TRBJ1-4, with TRBD1 as a possible D gene (6 bases). Germline V gives CDR1 SGHDN, CDR2 FVKESK. V was cut by 4 bases and J by 3 bases, with 12 bases left in between. This CDR3 region has 15 residues. For the CDR3, the DNA is TGTGCCAGCAGCCCAACAGGGTTACCTAATGAAAAACTGTTTTTT. The encoded protein is CASSPTGLPNEKLFF.

The chain is built from TRBV7-9 and TRBJ2-7; 9 positions agree with TRBD1. With 4 bases clipped from V and 7 bases from J, the junction kept 14 bases outside the gene matches. The CDR3 has 16 amino acids. Germline-derived CDR1 and CDR2 are SEHNR and FQNEAQ (reference sequence). CDR3 in DNA: TGTGCCAGCAGCTCAACCGAAACAGGGACAGGGTTAGAGCAGTACTTC. This sequence encodes CASSSTETGTGLEQYF. The complete variable domain, with remaining parts taken from reference TRBV7-9 and TRBJ2-7, reads DTGVSQNPRHKITKRGQNVTFRCDPISEHNRLYWYRQTLGQGPEFLTYFQNEAQLEKSRLLSDRFSAERPKGSFSTLEIQRTEQGDSAMYLCASSSTETGTGLEQYFGPGTRLTVT.

The chain links TRBV5-1 to TRBJ2-7; 7 bases align to TRBD1. Germline CDR1 is SGHRS and CDR2 is YFSETQ. Losses at the gene ends were 1 base for V and 5 bases for J; bases not matched to a gene: 3. The CDR3 consists of 13 residues. The CDR3 coding sequence is TGCGCCAGCAGCTTGTACAGGGGAAACGAGCAGTACTTC. Translated, it gives CASSLYRGNEQYF.

CDR3 amino acids: CASSLGQGMNTEAFF. As DNA, the CDR3 is TGCGCCAGCAGCTTGGGCCAGGGTATGAACACTGAAGCTTTCTTT. The V call is TRBV5-1, the J call TRBJ1-1; a possible D gene is TRBD1 (5 bases). Germline V gene data show CDR1 as SGHRS and CDR2 as YFSETQ. Trimming removed 0 bases at V and 0 bases at J, with 9 bases between. The CDR3 length is 15 residues.

The chain couples TRBV5-5 to TRBJ2-7, with a weak D call TRBD2 (5 bases). The CDR3 consists of 13 residues. V lost 4 bases and J lost 4, with 12 bases in between. Germline CDR1 is SGHKS and CDR2 is YYEKEE (reference sequence). CDR3: CASSLAPAYEQYF. Written as DNA, the CDR3 is TGTGCCAGCAGCCTAGCCCCGGCGTACGAGCAGTACTTC.

A few counts support this clone. DNA for the CDR3: TGTGCCAGCAGCTTATCGGCAGCGGGAGCGGACACCGGGGAGCTGTTTTTT. This translates into CASSLSAAGADTGELFF. V gene TRBV11-3 combines with J gene TRBJ2-2, with TRBD2 identical over 8 bases. The germline V gene has CDR1 SGHNT and CDR2 YENEEA. The trim removed 2 bases at V and 3 bases at J, leaving 8 bases unmatched. The CDR3 sequence is 17 residues long.

This clone showed up just once. The V and J genes are TRBV5-6 and TRBJ2-1; 9 bases are shared with TRBD2. V lost 5 bases to trimming and J lost 0 bases; unmatched junction nucleotides: 9. The CDR3 consists of 17 residues. CDR1 is SGHDT, CDR2 YYEEEE, per germline. The CDR3 bases are TGTGCCAGCAGGGTTAGACTAGCGGTATTCTCCTACAATGAGCAGTTCTTC. Its translation: CASRVRLAVFSYNEQFF. The complete variable domain, with remaining parts taken from reference TRBV5-6 and TRBJ2-1, reads DAGVTQSPTHLIKTRGQQVTLRCSPKSGHDTVSWYQQALGQGPQFIFQYYEEEERQRGNFPDRFSGHQFPNYSSELNVNALLLGDSALYLCASRVRLAVFSYNEQFFGPGTRLTVL.

The genes are TRBV7-8 and TRBJ1-1; D might be TRBD1 (6 bases). The CDR3 is 15 residues long. The germline V gene has CDR1 SGHVS and CDR2 FQNEAQ. Trimming left V 1 base short and J 5 bases short, with 14 bases between. CDR3 nucleotide sequence: TGTGCCAGCAGCTTAGAGGGGGGGGCGCGGACTGAAGCTTTCTTT. It codes for CASSLEGGARTEAFF.

This chain uses TRBV28 with TRBJ1-1; no clear D. CDR1 and CDR2 from the germline V gene are MDHEN and SYDVKM. The V end was cut by 6 bases, the J end by 0 bases, with 8 bases between. The CDR3 length is 13 residues. DNA of the CDR3: TGTGCCAGCAGAGACACAGTGAACACTGAAGCTTTCTTT. Its protein product is CASRDTVNTEAFF. The complete variable domain, with remaining parts taken from reference TRBV28 and TRBJ1-1, reads DVKVTQSSRYLVKRTGEKVFLECVQDMDHENMFWYRQDPGLGLRLIYFSYDVKMKEKGDIPEGYSVSREKKERFSLILESASTNQTSMYLCASRDTVNTEAFFGQGTRLTVV.

The rearrangement links TRBV10-2 to TRBJ2-7; D ambiguous. In germline, CDR1 is WSHSY, CDR2 SAAADI. The CDR3 length is 12 residues. Trimming stripped 4 bases from V and 3 bases from J, with 7 bases between. CDR3 amino acids: CASSVGSYEQYF. The CDR3 DNA reads TGCGCCAGCAGTGTGGGCAGCTACGAGCAGTACTTC.

This chain connects TRBV28 to TRBJ1-6; D gene ambiguous. The CDR3 covers 15 residues. Germline values: CDR1 MDHEN, CDR2 SYDVKM. V lost 3 bases to trimming and J lost 6 bases, with 12 bases between them. CDR3 nucleotide sequence: TGTGCCAGCAGTTTCTTTCCGGGAGTTAATTCACCCCTCCACTTT. This sequence encodes CASSFFPGVNSPLHF.

The chain recombines TRBV2 with TRBJ2-7; 7 bases are a match to TRBD1. The germline gives CDR1 SNHLY, CDR2 FYNNEI. V dropped 10 bases and J dropped 3; count of bases not matched to a gene: 9. The length of the CDR3 is 13 residues. The CDR3 is CATNSGTDYEQYF. CDR3 bases: TGTGCCACTAACTCCGGGACAGACTACGAGCAGTACTTC. The whole variable domain, remainder taken from reference TRBV2 and TRBJ2-7, is EPEVTQTPSHQVTQMGQEVILRCVPISNHLYFYWYRQILGQKVEFLVSFYNNEISEKSEIFDDQFSVERPDGSNFTLKIRSTKLEDSAMYFCATNSGTDYEQYFGPGTRLTVT.

The chain has TRBV28 and TRBJ1-1; D gene ambiguous. The V end was cut by 0 bases, the J end by 7 bases, with 9 bases between. CDR3 length: 13 residues. Germline V gene data show CDR1 as MDHEN and CDR2 as SYDVKM. The CDR3 loop reads CASSLWGDYEAFF. The CDR3, as DNA: TGTGCCAGCAGTTTATGGGGAGATTATGAAGCTTTCTTT.

The chain is built from TRBV7-3 and TRBJ1-2; D possibly corresponds to TRBD1 (5 bases). CDR1 and CDR2 from the germline V gene are SGHTA and FQGTGA. There are 15 residues in the CDR3. Trimming pared 1 base from V and 4 bases from J, leaving 13 bases between. CDR3 loop: CASSLMGGSGYGYTF. The CDR3 nucleotides read TGTGCCAGCAGCTTAATGGGGGGGTCCGGCTATGGCTACACCTTC.

The CDR3 is CASSIAGTEAFF. The CDR3 nucleotides are TGTGCCAGTAGTATTGCGGGAACTGAAGCTTTCTTT. The chain has TRBV19 and TRBJ1-1; no clear D. CDR1 is LNHDA, CDR2 SQIVND, per germline (reference sequence). V was pared by 3 bases and J by 5 bases, with 7 bases between. The length of the CDR3 is 12 residues. The full variable domain, with the rest looked up from reference TRBV19 and TRBJ1-1, is DGGITQSPKYLFRKEGQNVTLSCEQNLNHDAMYWYRQDPGQGLRLIYYSQIVNDFQKGDIAEGYSVSREKKESFPLTVTSAQKNPTAFYLCASSIAGTEAFFGQGTRLTVV.

The chain links TRBV28 to TRBJ1-5; maybe TRBD1 (5 bases). The V gene's germline CDR1 is MDHEN and CDR2 SYDVKM. Between the trimmed V and J ends, which lost 8 bases and 7 bases, there was a span of 15 bases. This CDR3 comprises 13 residues. For the CDR3, the DNA is TGTGCCAGCCGATCGCCGGGGGACCAGCCCCAGCATTTT. As protein: CASRSPGDQPQHF.

The chain links TRBV7-8 to TRBJ2-2, with D unclear. Trimming cost V 5 bases and J 3 bases, with 7 bases left between them. CDR3 length equals 13 residues. Germline V gene data show CDR1 as SGHVS and CDR2 as FQNEAQ. CDR3 nucleotides: TGTGCCAGCAGCCCCCTCGACACCGGGGAGCTGTTTTTT. Amino acid sequence: CASSPLDTGELFF.

The gene calls are TRBV7-9 and TRBJ1-1, with D tentatively TRBD1 (5 bases). Germline V CDR1 and CDR2: SEHNR, FQNEAQ (reference sequence). V was clipped by 3 bases and J by 4 bases, with 15 bases between them. CDR3 size: 15 residues. This CDR3 reads CASSFGGVSTTEAFF. The CDR3 coding sequence is TGTGCCAGCAGCTTCGGGGGGGTTTCTACCACTGAAGCTTTCTTT.

The V gene is TRBV28, the J gene TRBJ2-3; no clear D. Germline assignment: CDR1 MDHEN and CDR2 SYDVKM. Trimming pared 5 bases from V and 4 bases from J, leaving 10 bases between. CDR3 length: 13 amino acids. CDR3 sequence reads: CASSPPGPDTQYF. In DNA, the CDR3 is TGTGCCAGCAGTCCCCCAGGCCCAGATACGCAGTATTTT.

V and J are TRBV9 and TRBJ2-7, with 10 bases identical to TRBD2. This CDR3 contains 14 residues. Germline CDR1 is SGDLS and CDR2 is YYNGEE. V lost 4 bases, J lost 5 bases, and 6 bases stayed unmatched. The CDR3: CASSLTGTSDEQYF. Here the CDR3 DNA reads TGTGCCAGCAGCCTAACCGGGACTAGCGACGAGCAGTACTTC.

V gene TRBV28 combines with J gene TRBJ1-4, with TRBD1 identical over 8 bases. Trimming cost V 3 bases and J 4 bases; bases outside gene matches: 4. Germline V CDR1 and CDR2: MDHEN, SYDVKM. The CDR3 runs 15 residues. CDR3 DNA: TGTGCCAGCAGTTTCCGGGACAGGCATAATGAAAAACTGTTTTTT. Translating gives CASSFRDRHNEKLFF.

The rearrangement joins TRBV6-5 to TRBJ2-1; the D is unclear. CDR3 length: 14 residues. The germline V gene encodes CDR1 MNHEY and CDR2 SVGAGI. Trimming cost V 4 bases and J 1 base, with 8 bases left between them. The CDR3 region has the DNA TGTGCCAGCAGTTCCCAGAATTCCTACAATGAGCAGTTCTTC. Amino acids: CASSSQNSYNEQFF.

The chain combines TRBV5-1 with TRBJ2-3; tentatively, D is TRBD2 (6 bases). Trimming left V 4 bases short and J 2 bases short, with 11 bases between. Per the germline V gene, CDR1 is SGHRS and CDR2 is YFSETQ. The CDR3 sequence is 14 residues long. CDR3 nucleotides: TGCGCCAGCAGCGGAAGCGGGTCCACAGATACGCAGTATTTT. Protein product: CASSGSGSTDTQYF.

The chain joins TRBV9 to TRBJ2-3, with 7 bases that match TRBD2. This CDR3 spans 16 amino acids. Losses at the gene ends were 3 bases for V and 2 bases for J; bases not matched to a gene: 9. Germline assignment: CDR1 SGDLS and CDR2 YYNGEE. CDR3 DNA: TGTGCCAGCAGCGAACGGACTAGTTGGGACACAGATACGCAGTATTTT. This codes for CASSERTSWDTDTQYF.

This clone is a singleton in its sample. The chain has TRBV4-3 and TRBJ2-1, with 10 bases that match TRBD2. The ends lost 1 base at V and 7 bases at J; junction bases unmatched: 7. CDR1 is LGHNA, CDR2 YSLEER, per germline. CDR3 length equals 16 residues. The CDR3 protein is CASSQGASGSYNEQFF. The CDR3 DNA is TGCGCCAGCAGCCAAGGGGCTAGCGGGAGTTATAATGAGCAGTTCTTC.

This clone was recorded once. Other DNA sequences from this sample encode an identical CDR3 as well. This chain connects TRBV6-6 to TRBJ2-5; D is possibly TRBD1 (6 bases). The V end was cut by 2 bases, the J end by 4 bases, with 11 bases between. Germline CDR1 reads MNHNY; CDR2 reads SVGAGI (reference sequence). CDR3 length: 14 amino acids. The CDR3 protein is CASSYDTGRETQYF. The CDR3, as DNA: TGTGCCAGCAGTTACGATACAGGGCGAGAGACCCAGTACTTC.

This clone was recorded only once. J is TRBJ2-1 and V is TRBV7-3; 9 positions agree with TRBD2. This CDR3 is built from 14 residues. The ends lost 5 bases at V and 5 bases at J; junction bases unmatched: 4. Germline V gives CDR1 SGHTA, CDR2 FQGTGA. CDR3 nucleotide sequence: TGTGCCAGCAGCCTCTCTAGCGGGAACAATGAGCAGTTCTTC. This gives the protein CASSLSSGNNEQFF. The whole variable domain, filled in from reference TRBV7-3 and TRBJ2-1, reads GAGVSQTPSNKVTEKGKYVELRCDPISGHTALYWYRQSLGQGPEFLIYFQGTGAADDSGLPNDRFFAVRPEGSVSTLKIQRTERGDSAVYLCASSLSSGNNEQFFGPGTRLTVL.

The rearrangement joins TRBV11-1 to TRBJ2-1; 9 nucleotides line up with TRBD1. CDR1 is SGHAT and CDR2 is FQDESV in the germline V gene (reference sequence). V was clipped by 3 bases and J by 4 bases; unmatched bases: 4. The CDR3 covers 15 residues. The CDR3 sequence: CASSLWTGDYNEQFF. CDR3 DNA sequence: TGTGCCAGCAGCTTGTGGACAGGGGATTACAATGAGCAGTTCTTC.

The V call is TRBV5-1, the J call TRBJ2-2, with a weak D call TRBD1 (6 bases). Per the germline V gene, CDR1 is SGHRS and CDR2 is YFSETQ. V lost 3 bases to trimming and J lost 4 bases, with 16 bases between them. The CDR3 has 16 amino acids. CDR3 bases: TGCGCCAGCAGCTCACAGGGCCCTTCGGGCACCGGGGAGCTGTTTTTT. It yields the protein CASSSQGPSGTGELFF.

The chain carries TRBV4-3 and TRBJ1-1, with no clear D. The germline V and J ends were trimmed by 0 bases and 0 bases, with 11 bases remaining between them. There are 16 residues in the CDR3. Germline CDR1 and CDR2: LGHNA and YSLEER. CDR3: CASSQDLHIMNTEAFF. The CDR3 DNA reads TGCGCCAGCAGCCAAGATCTTCACATCATGAACACTGAAGCTTTCTTT.

The chain is built from TRBV27 and TRBJ2-7; weak D call: TRBD2 (6 bases). The CDR3 sequence is 15 residues long. The V and J ends lost 0 bases and 2 bases respectively, with 11 bases between them. Germline CDR1 MNHEY, CDR2 SMNVEV (reference sequence). CDR3 protein: CASSLSAGVAYEQYF. In DNA form, the CDR3 reads TGTGCCAGCAGTTTATCAGCGGGCGTAGCCTACGAGCAGTACTTC.

The chain is built from TRBV27 and TRBJ2-5; the match to TRBD1 covers 7 bases. V shed 4 bases and J 4 bases; nucleotides not matched to a gene: 12. Per the germline V gene, CDR1 is MNHEY and CDR2 is SMNVEV (reference sequence). The CDR3 is made up of 16 amino acids. The CDR3 region is CASSSSGWGTVETQYF. In DNA, the CDR3 is TGTGCCAGCAGTTCCAGCGGCTGGGGGACAGTAGAGACCCAGTACTTC.